This TCR beta chain is drawn from a study of T cell repertoires in cytomegalovirus infection. Study-wide background: As its CMV epitopes, the study selected recently identified HLA-C-restricted and well-studied HLA-B-restricted targets.

Trimming stripped 1 base from V and 8 bases from J, with 14 bases between. This CDR3 comprises 15 residues. CDR1 is SEHNR and CDR2 is FQNEAQ in the germline V gene (reference sequence). On this clonotype itself: Antigen specificity is unknown.

TCRdb re-called the reads through MiXCR, storing one row per CDR3 protein. The table shows about 340,000 distinct CDR3 sequences, with almost 30% occurring only once. The receptor was isolated from a human donor in good health (CMV status not recorded). Some clones in this sample may be carry-over from other donors' samples. The chain is built from TRBV7-9 and TRBJ1-4; D gene unclear. The material sequenced was cultured PBMCs, taken from culture after CMV antigen stimulation. As DNA, the CDR3 is TGTGCCAGCAGCTTAGGAATGTGGAGGGAAGAAAAACTGTTTTTT. This codes for CASSLGMWREEKLFF.